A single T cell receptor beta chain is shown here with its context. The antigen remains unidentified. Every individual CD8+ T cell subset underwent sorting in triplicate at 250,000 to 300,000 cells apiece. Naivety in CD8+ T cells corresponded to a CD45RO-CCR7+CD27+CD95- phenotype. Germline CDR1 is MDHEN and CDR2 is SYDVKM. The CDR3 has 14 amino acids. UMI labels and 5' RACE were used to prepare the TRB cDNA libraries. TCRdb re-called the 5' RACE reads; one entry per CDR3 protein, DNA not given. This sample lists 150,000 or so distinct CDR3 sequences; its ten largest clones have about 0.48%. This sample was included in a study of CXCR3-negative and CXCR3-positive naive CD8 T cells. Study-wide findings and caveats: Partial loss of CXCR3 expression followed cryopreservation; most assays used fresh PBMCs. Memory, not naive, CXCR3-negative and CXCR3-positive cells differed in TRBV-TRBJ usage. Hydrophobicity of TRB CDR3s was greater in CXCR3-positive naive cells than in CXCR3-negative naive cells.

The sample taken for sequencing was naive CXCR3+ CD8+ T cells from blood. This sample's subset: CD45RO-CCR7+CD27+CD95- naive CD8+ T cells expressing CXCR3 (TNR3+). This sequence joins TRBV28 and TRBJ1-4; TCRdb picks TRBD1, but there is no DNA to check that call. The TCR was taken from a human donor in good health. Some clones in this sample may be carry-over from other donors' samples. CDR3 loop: CASQSLGGWEKLFF. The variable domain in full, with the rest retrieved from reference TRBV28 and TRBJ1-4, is DVKVTQSSRYLVKRTGEKVFLECVQDMDHENMFWYRQDPGLGLRLIYFSYDVKMKEKGDIPEGYSVSREKKERFSLILESASTNQTSMYLCASQSLGGWEKLFFGSGTQLSVL.